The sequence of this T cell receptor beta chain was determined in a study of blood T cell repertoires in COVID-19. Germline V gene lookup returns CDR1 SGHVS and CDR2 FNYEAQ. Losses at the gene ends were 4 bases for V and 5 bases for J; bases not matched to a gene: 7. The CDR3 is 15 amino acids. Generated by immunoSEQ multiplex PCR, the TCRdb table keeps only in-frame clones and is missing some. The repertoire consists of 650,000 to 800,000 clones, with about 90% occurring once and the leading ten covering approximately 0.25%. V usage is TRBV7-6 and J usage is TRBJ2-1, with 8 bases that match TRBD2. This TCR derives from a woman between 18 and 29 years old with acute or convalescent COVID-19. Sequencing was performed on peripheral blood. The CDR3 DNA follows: TGTGCCAGCAGCTCTAGTCGGGGGGGGAACAATGAGCAGTTCTTC. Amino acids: CASSSSRGGNNEQFF.